These T cell receptor beta chains were read from a single sample in a study of blood T cell repertoires in COVID-19. This table comes from immunoSEQ multiplex PCR, and its TCRdb copy is limited to in-frame clones, with some not included. The table records approximately 100,000 clones, 80% to 90% of them present only once. The specimen sequenced was peripheral blood. These receptors all stem from a human donor with acute or convalescent COVID-19. The donor label of this sample is uncertain. The CDR3 runs from the conserved cysteine through the conserved F or W. Fields, in order: J gene, D gene, CDR3 length, clone size, V gene, CDR3 protein, CDR3 DNA. A D gene is named only where the DNA matches it firmly. The size field is filled for only some rows; it gives once, few, many or a size class.

>TRBJ1-5|.|13|.|TRBV2
CASSNRVNQPQHF
TGTGCCAGCAGCAACAGGGTGAATCAGCCCCAGCATTTT
>TRBJ2-2|.|15|few|TRBV28
CASIFLTGWWGELFF
TGTGCCAGCATATTTCTGACAGGATGGTGGGGGGAGCTGTTTTTT
>TRBJ2-2|TRBD2|15|.|TRBV6-6
CASSSRGVNTGELFF
TGTGCCAGCAGTTCCCGGGGGGTGAACACCGGGGAGCTGTTTTTT
>TRBJ2-7|.|12|once|TRBV5-1
CASSLLGYEQYF
TGCGCCAGCAGCTTACTAGGTTACGAGCAGTACTTC
>TRBJ2-7|TRBD2|15|.|TRBV7-2
CASSSLTGGAYEQYF
TGTGCCAGCAGCTCTCTTACGGGGGGGGCCTACGAGCAGTACTTC
>TRBJ2-5|.|13|.|TRBV2
CASSSNGGETQYF
TGTGCCAGCAGTTCGAACGGGGGTGAGACCCAGTACTTC
>TRBJ2-1|.|14|.|TRBV13
CASSRQDSYNEQFF
TGTGCCAGCAGCCGGCAGGACTCATACAATGAGCAGTTCTTC
>TRBJ1-4|.|13|.|TRBV19
CASSIDILEKLFF
TGTGCCAGTAGTATAGATATTCTAGAAAAACTGTTTTTT
>TRBJ2-1|TRBD1|13|.|TRBV6-5
CASRRQGGNEQFF
TGTGCCAGCAGAAGACAGGGTGGGAATGAGCAGTTCTTC
>TRBJ1-1|TRBD1|11|once|TRBV28
CASKRQGSAFF
TGTGCCAGCAAACGACAGGGCTCGGCTTTCTTT